The 17 T cell receptor beta chains listed next were all sequenced from one sample in a study of cytomegalovirus exposure and HLA in healthy donors. The PCR used 60 Vbeta and 13 Jbeta primers. This table comes from immunoSEQ multiplex PCR, and its TCRdb copy is limited to in-frame clones, with some not included. In the table there are approximately 140,000 clones, around four fifths of which are singletons. The source material was PBMCs. Receptors originate from a boy aged 2-9 years in good health and CMV-seronegative.

The chain recombines TRBV29-1 with TRBJ1-5; TRBD1 agrees at 8 bases. V was clipped by 5 bases and J by 5 bases; unmatched bases: 5. The CDR3 has 13 amino acids. Germline V gives CDR1 SQVTM, CDR2 ANQGSEA. The DNA of the CDR3 is TGCAGCGTTAGTGGACAGGGCGATCAGCCCCAGCATTTT. Translating it yields CSVSGQGDQPQHF.

This clone was recorded once. The genes are TRBV6-5 and TRBJ2-3; D might be TRBD2 (6 bases). The CDR3 is 15 residues long. The V end lost 6 bases, the J end lost 2 bases, and 15 bases lay between the germline ends. CDR1 is MNHEY, CDR2 SVGAGI, per germline. The CDR3 nucleotides read TGTGCCAGCAGCCCGAGCGGGCTTATCACAGATACGCAGTATTTT. Protein sequence: CASSPSGLITDTQYF.

This clone was recorded a few times. V and J are TRBV4-1 and TRBJ2-7, with D possibly TRBD1 on 5 matching bases. The CDR3 contains 15 residues. The germline V and J ends were trimmed by 0 bases and 1 base, with 10 bases remaining between them. Germline CDR1 and CDR2: MGHRA and YSYEKL. For the CDR3, the DNA is TGCGCCAGCAGCCAAGAACACAGGAATTCCTACGAGCAGTACTTC. It is translated as CASSQEHRNSYEQYF.

This clone was counted a single time. The chain uses TRBV7-2 and TRBJ2-2; a weak D match, TRBD2 (7 bases). The germline gives CDR1 SGHTA, CDR2 FQGNSA. This CDR3 comprises 15 residues. V was shortened by 3 bases and J by 4 bases, with 12 bases between the two germline ends. CDR3 in DNA: TGTGCCAGCAGCTTGGGGGGGCCCCTCACCGGGGAGCTGTTTTTT. It is translated as CASSLGGPLTGELFF.

This sequence joins TRBV19 and TRBJ1-1, with 7 bases identical to TRBD1. CDR1 is LNHDA, CDR2 SQIVND, per germline (reference sequence). With 1 base clipped from V and 4 bases from J, the junction kept 6 bases outside the gene matches. The CDR3 contains 15 residues. This chain's CDR3 is CASSIANRGGTEAFF. For the CDR3, the DNA is TGTGCCAGTAGTATAGCTAACAGGGGAGGCACTGAAGCTTTCTTT. The whole variable domain, remainder taken from reference TRBV19 and TRBJ1-1, is DGGITQSPKYLFRKEGQNVTLSCEQNLNHDAMYWYRQDPGQGLRLIYYSQIVNDFQKGDIAEGYSVSREKKESFPLTVTSAQKNPTAFYLCASSIANRGGTEAFFGQGTRLTVV.

On this clone itself: No conserved phenylalanine or tryptophan ends this CDR3, so it is likely a read error. The gene calls are TRBV4-2 and TRBJ2-3, with a weak D call TRBD2 (5 bases). This CDR3 comprises 14 residues. Trimming stripped 0 bases from V and 6 bases from J, with 10 bases between. Germline lookup yields CDR1 LGHNA and CDR2 YNFKEQ. In DNA form, the CDR3 reads TGTGCCAGCAGCCAAGATGGGCGGGCGGATACGCAGTATTCT. It specifies CASSQDGRADTQYS.

J is TRBJ1-1 and V is TRBV7-9, with no clear D. V shed 0 bases and J shed 4 bases, with 6 bases lying between them. Germline V CDR1 and CDR2: SEHNR, FQNEAQ (reference sequence). The length of the CDR3 is 13 residues. The CDR3 sequence: CASSLAEGTEAFF. Here the CDR3 DNA reads TGTGCCAGCAGCTTAGCAGAGGGCACTGAAGCTTTCTTT.

The chain uses TRBV5-1 and TRBJ1-1; D gene uncertain. The V gene's germline CDR1 is SGHRS and CDR2 YFSETQ. V shed 4 bases and J shed 3 bases, with 10 bases lying between them. This CDR3 is built from 13 residues. The chain's CDR3 is CASSEYADTEAFF. The CDR3 coding sequence is TGCGCCAGCAGCGAATACGCGGACACTGAAGCTTTCTTT.

The CDR3 region is CAAQGANTGELFF. The CDR3 nucleotides are TGTGCCGCTCAGGGGGCGAACACCGGGGAGCTGTTTTTT. V gene TRBV25-1 combines with J gene TRBJ2-2; TRBD1 agrees at 7 bases. CDR3 length: 13 amino acids. Germline V gene lookup returns CDR1 MGHDK and CDR2 SYGVNS. After removal of 11 bases from V and 0 bases from J, the junction contained 3 bases not matched to a gene.

The gene calls are TRBV25-1 and TRBJ2-7; the D gene is possibly TRBD1 (5 bases). The CDR3 is 12 amino acids. V was clipped by 6 bases and J by 7 bases, with 13 bases between them. CDR1 MGHDK and CDR2 SYGVNS come from the germline V gene. Here the CDR3 DNA reads TGTGCCAGCAGCAGGGCAACCTTTGAGCAGTACTTC. Its protein product is CASSRATFEQYF.

This sequence joins TRBV18 and TRBJ1-1, with D hard to call. The CDR3 spans 17 residues. V lost 0 bases to trimming and J lost 7 bases, with 21 bases between them. CDR1 is KGHSH, CDR2 LQKENI, per germline. In DNA, the CDR3 is TGTGCCAGCTCACCACCGATGTCAGCCAGAAGCGTCCTTGAAGCTTTCTTT. This encodes CASSPPMSARSVLEAFF. The entire variable domain, with the rest obtained from reference TRBV18 and TRBJ1-1, is as follows: NAGVMQNPRHLVRRRGQEARLRCSPMKGHSHVYWYRQLPEEGLKFMVYLQKENIIDESGMPKERFSAEFPKEGPSILRIQQVVRGDSAAYFCASSPPMSARSVLEAFFGQGTRLTVV.

V and J are TRBV5-6 and TRBJ1-6, with unresolved D. The CDR3 consists of 13 residues. Trimming removed 0 bases from V and 7 bases from J, with 5 bases in between. The germline gives CDR1 SGHDT, CDR2 YYEEEE. CDR3 bases: TGTGCCAGCAGCTTGGACTCAAATTCACCCCTCCACTTT. It translates to CASSLDSNSPLHF.

The chain joins TRBV27 to TRBJ1-6; D is perhaps TRBD1 (6 bases). The CDR3 extends over 14 amino acids. The ends were cut back, 3 bases at V and 7 bases at J, with 10 bases in the middle. Looked up from germline, CDR1 is MNHEY and CDR2 is SMNVEV (reference sequence). The CDR3 DNA sequence: TGTGCCAGCAGTTTTTTGGACAGCAATTCACCCCTCCACTTT. Amino acids: CASSFLDSNSPLHF.

The chain uses TRBV18 and TRBJ1-2, with D tentatively TRBD1 (6 bases). CDR1 is KGHSH and CDR2 is LQKENI in the germline V gene. The CDR3 is 12 residues long. Trimming removed 2 bases at V and 7 bases at J, with 8 bases between. The CDR3 protein is CASSPDRPGYTF. The DNA for the CDR3 is TGTGCCAGCTCACCAGACAGGCCTGGCTACACCTTC.

The sample holds a few counts of this clone. This chain uses TRBV2 with TRBJ1-1; 8 bases are a match to TRBD1. The germline V gene encodes CDR1 SNHLY and CDR2 FYNNEI. The CDR3 length is 14 residues. The V gene end was trimmed by 6 bases and the J gene end by 2 bases; junction bases not matched to a gene: 5. CDR3 in amino acids: CASRMTGVNTEAFF. Here the CDR3 DNA reads TGTGCCAGCAGGATGACAGGGGTTAACACTGAAGCTTTCTTT.

The chain is built from TRBV13 and TRBJ2-3, with D possibly being TRBD1 (6 bases). The CDR3 consists of 16 residues. Germline V gene sequence: CDR1 PRHDT, CDR2 FYEKMQ (reference sequence). Trimming left V 2 bases short and J 0 bases short, with 12 bases between. The CDR3 here is CASSLTWDTSTDTQYF. As DNA, the CDR3 is TGTGCCAGCAGCTTAACCTGGGACACTAGCACAGATACGCAGTATTTT.

The rearrangement links TRBV5-1 to TRBJ1-1; 9 bases fit TRBD1. V shed 0 bases, J shed 4 bases, and the junction held 4 bases outside the gene matches. The germline CDR1 and CDR2 sequences are SGHRS and YFSETQ. The CDR3 totals 15 residues. DNA for the CDR3: TGCGCCAGCAGCTTGGCCGCGACAGGGGGCACTGAAGCTTTCTTT. This sequence encodes CASSLAATGGTEAFF. Full variable domain (remainder filled in from reference TRBV5-1 and TRBJ1-1): KAGVTQTPRYLIKTRGQQVTLSCSPISGHRSVSWYQQTPGQGLQFLFEYFSETQRNKGNFPGRFSGRQFSNSRSEMNVSTLELGDSALYLCASSLAATGGTEAFFGQGTRLTVV.